Below are 32 T cell receptor beta chains sequenced from a single sample in a study of cytomegalovirus exposure and HLA in healthy donors. Amplification used 60 Vbeta primers and 13 Jbeta primers. TCRdb's table, derived via immunoSEQ multiplex PCR, lists solely in-frame clones and lacks some. Here the sample spans 150,000 to 200,000 clones, 75% to 90% being singletons. The sample was PBMCs. These receptor sequences come from a young man in good health and CMV-seropositive.

The rearrangement links TRBV10-1 to TRBJ2-5; 7 bases align to TRBD1. The length of the CDR3 is 13 residues. The V gene end was trimmed by 5 bases and the J gene end by 3 bases; junction bases not matched to a gene: 3. CDR1 and CDR2 from the germline V gene are WNHNN and SYGVQD (reference sequence). CDR3 DNA: TGCGCCAGCAGTTCCGGGACAGAAGAGACCCAGTACTTC. It encodes CASSSGTEETQYF.

This chain links TRBV7-8 with TRBJ1-1; maybe TRBD1 (5 bases). The CDR3 covers 13 residues. Trimming took off 6 bases at V and 6 bases at J, with 14 bases between the two ends. CDR1 is SGHVS, CDR2 FQNEAQ, per germline. The CDR3 protein is CASSFPGYPEAFF. DNA of the CDR3: TGTGCCAGCAGTTTCCCAGGGTATCCTGAAGCTTTCTTT.

A single count supports this clone. CDR3 coding DNA: TGTGCCAGCAGACGGGAGGCAGGGCAAGAGACCCAGTACTTC. This sequence encodes CASRREAGQETQYF. The chain carries TRBV2 and TRBJ2-5, with 7 bases fitting TRBD2. Trimming at V came to 6 bases and at J to 2 bases, leaving 6 bases not matched to a gene. There are 14 residues in the CDR3. The germline gives CDR1 SNHLY, CDR2 FYNNEI. The whole variable domain, filled in from reference TRBV2 and TRBJ2-5, reads EPEVTQTPSHQVTQMGQEVILRCVPISNHLYFYWYRQILGQKVEFLVSFYNNEISEKSEIFDDQFSVERPDGSNFTLKIRSTKLEDSAMYFCASRREAGQETQYFGPGTRLLVL.

The rearrangement uses TRBV2 and TRBJ2-7; perhaps TRBD1 as D (6 bases). The CDR3 has 16 amino acids. Germline assignment: CDR1 SNHLY and CDR2 FYNNEI. V lost 2 bases, J lost 2 bases, and 16 bases lay in between. The CDR3 DNA sequence: TGTGCCAGCAGTGAACTTCTTTTGGACAGTACCTACGAGCAGTACTTC. It codes for CASSELLLDSTYEQYF.

V gene TRBV11-2 combines with J gene TRBJ1-2; 9 bases fit TRBD1. There are 15 residues in the CDR3. Germline-derived CDR1 and CDR2 are SGHAT and FQNNGV. V was clipped by 3 bases and J by 6 bases; unmatched bases: 8. CDR3 sequence: CASSFMTGGTDGYTF. Written as DNA, the CDR3 is TGTGCCAGCAGCTTTATGACAGGGGGAACGGATGGCTACACCTTC.

The chain employs TRBV21-1 and TRBJ2-7; the table gives TRBD1 as D, unverified against the DNA. TRBV21-1 is designated a pseudogene. The CDR3 contains 15 residues. The CDR3 region is CASKRDSPGVYEQYF. The CDR3 DNA reads as TGTGCCAGCAAGAGAGACAGTCCAGGGGTATACGAGCAGTACTTC.

J is TRBJ1-1 and V is TRBV11-3, with D possibly matching TRBD1 (5 bases). The V gene's germline CDR1 is SGHNT and CDR2 YENEEA. Trimming removed 5 bases from V and 8 bases from J, with 15 bases in between. This CDR3 is built from 13 residues. The CDR3, as DNA: TGTGCCAGCAGCCAATCAACCGGGGGAGAAGCTTTCTTT. This codes for CASSQSTGGEAFF. The full variable domain, rest sourced from reference TRBV11-3 and TRBJ1-1, is EAGVVQSPRYKIIEKKQPVAFWCNPISGHNTLYWYLQNLGQGPELLIRYENEEAVDDSQLPKDRFSAERLKGVDSTLKIQPAELGDSAVYLCASSQSTGGEAFFGQGTRLTVV.

The genes are TRBV9 and TRBJ1-2; TRBD1 aligns across 7 bases. Germline CDR1 and CDR2: SGDLS and YYNGEE. The CDR3 has 18 residues. Germline trimming cut 0 bases from V and 2 bases from J; bases unmatched to any gene: 13. The CDR3 is CASSVAKEWGQSNYGYTF. The CDR3 DNA reads as TGTGCCAGCAGCGTAGCCAAAGAATGGGGACAGAGCAACTATGGCTACACCTTC.

This clone was seen a few times. CDR3 sequence (DNA): TGTGCCAGCAGTGGGCTTCAAGAGCAGTACTTC. This encodes CASSGLQEQYF. The rearrangement links TRBV2 to TRBJ2-7; D unresolved. This CDR3 has 11 residues. Germline-derived CDR1 and CDR2 are SNHLY and FYNNEI. Trimming left V 4 bases short and J 7 bases short, with 8 bases between.

This clone showed up just once. This CDR3 reads CASSAPAGTGVSGELFF. The CDR3 DNA reads TGTGCCAGCAGCGCCCCAGCGGGGACAGGGGTCTCCGGGGAGCTGTTTTTT. The gene calls are TRBV9 and TRBJ2-2, with 10 bases matching TRBD1. Germline loops: CDR1 SGDLS, CDR2 YYNGEE. The CDR3 length is 17 residues. The V segment lost 3 bases and the J segment 6 bases; nucleotides outside the gene matches: 11. Full variable domain (rest looked up from reference TRBV9 and TRBJ2-2): DSGVTQTPKHLITATGQRVTLRCSPRSGDLSVYWYQQSLDQGLQFLIQYYNGEERAKGNILERFSAQQFPDLHSELNLSSLELGDSALYFCASSAPAGTGVSGELFFGEGSRLTVL.

CDR3 amino acids: CASRKGGGTDTQYF. Written as DNA, the CDR3 is TGTGCCAGCCGAAAGGGAGGGGGCACAGATACGCAGTATTTT. The chain combines TRBV6-5 with TRBJ2-3; 7 bases align to TRBD2. Trimming took 8 bases from V and 1 from J; bases not matched to a gene: 6. This CDR3 contains 14 residues. CDR1 is MNHEY, CDR2 SVGAGI, per germline.

This clone was counted between two and nine times. The gene calls are TRBV5-1 and TRBJ2-7, with D possibly being TRBD1 (6 bases). The CDR3 is made up of 12 amino acids. The germline V gene has CDR1 SGHRS and CDR2 YFSETQ. The V gene lost 4 bases and the J gene lost 7 bases, with 12 bases spanning the gap. CDR3 in amino acids: CASSHLDREQYF. The CDR3 nucleotides are TGCGCCAGCAGCCACCTAGACAGGGAGCAGTACTTC.

The chain couples TRBV6-1 to TRBJ2-7, with 7 bases aligning to TRBD1. The germline CDR1 and CDR2 sequences are MNHNS and SASEGT. This CDR3 region has 13 residues. J gave up 4 bases and V 4 bases, and 4 bases lay outside the gene matches. In DNA form, the CDR3 reads TGTGCCAGCAGTGCGGTACAGGGGTACGAGCAGTACTTC. This sequence encodes CASSAVQGYEQYF.

The chain employs TRBV6-5 and TRBJ1-2; 9 positions agree with TRBD1. After removal of 3 bases from V and 8 bases from J, the junction contained 10 bases not matched to a gene. CDR3 length equals 15 residues. Germline CDR1 is MNHEY and CDR2 is SVGAGI. The CDR3 is CASSYRQGGPGGYTF. CDR3 sequence (DNA): TGTGCCAGCAGTTATCGACAGGGGGGCCCCGGGGGCTACACCTTC.

The chain couples TRBV5-4 to TRBJ2-5, with 12 bases identical to TRBD2. This CDR3 contains 16 residues. The germline V gene encodes CDR1 SGHNT and CDR2 YYREEE (reference sequence). Losses at the gene ends were 3 bases for V and 5 bases for J; bases not matched to a gene: 8. The CDR3 DNA reads TGTGCCAGCAGCTCGACCCTAGCGGGGGGGCATGAGACCCAGTACTTC. Encoded protein: CASSSTLAGGHETQYF.

The chain combines TRBV20-1 with TRBJ1-1; D remains unclear. Per the germline V gene, CDR1 is DFQATT and CDR2 is SNEGSKA (reference sequence). This CDR3 contains 8 residues. The V end lost 7 bases, the J end lost 13 bases, and 10 bases lay between the germline ends. CDR3 amino acids: CSGRRGFF. DNA of the CDR3: TGCAGTGGGCGTAGAGGTTTCTTT.

V usage is TRBV18 and J usage is TRBJ2-2; D might be TRBD2 (5 bases). CDR1 is KGHSH, CDR2 LQKENI, per germline. V lost 2 bases and J 7 bases, leaving 5 bases between the germline ends. The CDR3 contains 12 residues. CDR3 sequence (DNA): TGTGCCAGCTCACCAGGGAGCGGGGAGCTGTTTTTT. Its protein is CASSPGSGELFF.

This chain uses TRBV6-6 with TRBJ2-1; D not resolved. Per the germline V gene, CDR1 is MNHNY and CDR2 is SVGAGI (reference sequence). The CDR3 length is 12 residues. The ends were cut back, 2 bases at V and 7 bases at J, with 6 bases in the middle. CDR3: CASSYPENEQFF. In nucleotides, the CDR3 is TGTGCCAGCAGTTACCCGGAGAATGAGCAGTTCTTC.

This clone was picked up one time. J is TRBJ2-7 and V is TRBV11-2; tentatively, D is TRBD1 (5 bases). Germline CDR1 is SGHAT and CDR2 is FQNNGV. V was cut by 6 bases and J by 3 bases, with 12 bases left in between. This CDR3 is built from 13 residues. The CDR3 loop reads CASRQGLNYEQYF. The CDR3 nucleotides are TGTGCCAGCAGGCAGGGTCTTAACTACGAGCAGTACTTC.

The chain combines TRBV23-1 with TRBJ1-1; 8 nucleotides line up with TRBD1. TRBV23-1 has ORF status, its function being uncertain. V lost 3 bases, J lost 1 base, and 13 bases stayed unmatched. CDR3 size: 18 residues. The CDR3 loop is CASSQKPGQEFANTEAFF. The CDR3 coding sequence is TGCGCCAGCAGTCAGAAACCGGGACAGGAATTCGCGAACACTGAAGCTTTCTTT.

The chain links TRBV5-1 to TRBJ2-7; maybe TRBD1 (5 bases). The CDR3 sequence is 14 residues long. Germline V gives CDR1 SGHRS, CDR2 YFSETQ. Trimming took off 0 bases at V and 4 bases at J, with 11 bases between the two ends. This chain's CDR3 is CASSLGARAYEQYF. CDR3 nucleotide sequence: TGCGCCAGCAGCTTGGGTGCCAGGGCGTACGAGCAGTACTTC.

V gene TRBV5-5 combines with J gene TRBJ2-5, with D unclear. The germline V gene encodes CDR1 SGHKS and CDR2 YYEKEE (reference sequence). The CDR3 is made up of 14 amino acids. The germline V and J ends were trimmed by 4 bases and 2 bases, with 12 bases remaining between them. The CDR3 spells CASSLFEAQETQYF. CDR3 in DNA: TGTGCCAGCAGCCTCTTCGAGGCACAAGAGACCCAGTACTTC.

The chain has TRBV5-6 and TRBJ1-5, with D possibly TRBD1 on 6 matching bases. The CDR3 contains 15 residues. Trimming removed 4 bases from V and 3 bases from J, with 14 bases in between. Germline loops: CDR1 SGHDT, CDR2 YYEEEE. DNA of the CDR3: TGTGCCAGCAGCCCTGGGTGGGGGCCCAATCAGCCCCAGCATTTT. This gives the protein CASSPGWGPNQPQHF.

The chain joins TRBV2 to TRBJ2-4; the D gene is possibly TRBD2 (5 bases). CDR3 size: 13 residues. Per germline, CDR1 SNHLY and CDR2 FYNNEI. V dropped 7 bases and J dropped 2 bases, with 9 bases sitting between them. The chain's CDR3 is CASTRGPKNIQYF. The CDR3 coding sequence is TGTGCCAGCACCCGGGGTCCCAAAAACATTCAGTACTTC.

The chain joins TRBV19 to TRBJ2-1; D is perhaps TRBD1 (6 bases). In germline, CDR1 is LNHDA, CDR2 SQIVND (reference sequence). Deletions cut 1 base from V and 7 bases from J, with 14 bases between. The CDR3 consists of 15 residues. CDR3 sequence: CASSIGYRDSNEQFF. In DNA form, the CDR3 reads TGTGCCAGTAGTATAGGGTACAGGGATTCAAATGAGCAGTTCTTC.

The count of this clone is one. This rearrangement joins TRBV10-3 to TRBJ1-2, with D unresolved. Germline values: CDR1 ENHRY, CDR2 SYGVKD. CDR3 length: 12 amino acids. The germline V and J ends were trimmed by 2 bases and 4 bases, with 5 bases remaining between them. CDR3 residues: CAISEESYGYTF. CDR3 coding DNA: TGTGCCATCAGTGAGGAGTCCTATGGCTACACCTTC.

This chain joins TRBV11-2 and TRBJ1-4; no clear D. This CDR3 is 12 amino acids long. Looked up from germline, CDR1 is SGHAT and CDR2 is FQNNGV. Trimming left V 5 bases short and J 14 bases short, with 15 bases between. The CDR3 bases are TGTGCCAGCAGCCCGATCGTAGGGAGCCTGTTTTTT. As protein: CASSPIVGSLFF.

The V gene is TRBV30, the J gene TRBJ1-5, with 9 bases matching TRBD1. With 5 bases clipped from V and 6 bases from J, the junction kept 8 bases outside the gene matches. This CDR3 spans 14 amino acids. CDR1 GTSNPN and CDR2 SVGIG come from the germline V gene (reference sequence). Here the CDR3 DNA reads TGTGCCTGGGGACTACAGGGGGCAGGTCAGCCCCAGCATTTT. Amino acids: CAWGLQGAGQPQHF.

The DNA of the CDR3 is TGTGCCAGCAGCTTGGGCCAGGTCAATCAGCCCCAGCATTTT. Its protein is CASSLGQVNQPQHF. V and J are TRBV5-6 and TRBJ1-5; D remains unclear. In germline, CDR1 is SGHDT, CDR2 YYEEEE. This CDR3 region has 14 residues. Between the trimmed V and J ends, which lost 0 bases and 3 bases, there was a span of 7 bases.

The rearrangement links TRBV12-5 to TRBJ2-7, with TRBD1 matching 9 bases. The CDR3 covers 15 residues. Germline V gives CDR1 LGHNT, CDR2 FRNRAP. Trimming cost V 2 bases and J 3 bases; bases outside gene matches: 5. CDR3 sequence reads: CASGLSGTGHYEQYF. For the CDR3, the DNA is TGTGCTAGTGGTTTGTCCGGGACAGGGCACTACGAGCAGTACTTC.

The chain recombines TRBV5-5 with TRBJ1-2; no definite D call. Germline V gives CDR1 SGHKS, CDR2 YYEKEE (reference sequence). The V gene lost 0 bases and the J gene lost 6 bases, with 6 bases spanning the gap. This CDR3 contains 12 residues. Here the CDR3 reads CASSLVGNGYTF. The CDR3 region has the DNA TGTGCCAGCAGCTTGGTGGGCAATGGCTACACCTTC.

This chain uses TRBV5-1 with TRBJ2-2; tentatively, D is TRBD2 (6 bases). Germline CDR1 is SGHRS and CDR2 is YFSETQ. This CDR3 spans 13 amino acids. V lost 7 bases, J lost 7 bases, and 14 bases lay in between. CDR3 DNA sequence: TGCGCCAGCTCGGGGGACGTAGGCGGGGAGCTGTTTTTT. It yields the protein CASSGDVGGELFF.